The T cell receptor (beta chain) described here comes from a study of shared clonotypes between healthy human individuals. Study-wide background: Sampling drew on donors who were a couple of women and a few men aged 18 to 49.

Regarding the study as a whole: Among non-shared clonotypes, generation probabilities were lower than among those shared by all four donors. Shared clonotypes: roughly 4.5% naive CD4, around 3.7% naive CD8, about 2.2% memory CD4, roughly 0.4% memory CD8.

Sequenced by immunoSEQ multiplex PCR; TCRdb stores in-frame clones only, minus some. The sample consists of more than 2,000,000 clones, more than 90% of them appearing once. Details on this clone: Its antigen is unidentified.

This CDR3 contains 16 residues. The V and J ends lost 0 bases and 2 bases, in that order; junction bases with no gene match: 5. CDR1 and CDR2 from the germline V gene are SGHAT and FQNNGV. The V gene is TRBV11-2, the J gene TRBJ2-7; TRBD2 matches 9 bases. The sample comprised naive CD4+ T cells sorted from blood. Subset meaning: CD45RA+ positively selected. The receptor was derived from a young man in good health. The CDR3 nucleotides read TGTGCCAGCAGCTTAGAGCCTAGCGGGGCCGCCTACGAGCAGTACTTC. Protein product: CASSLEPSGAAYEQYF.